These 15 T cell receptor beta chains came from one sample sequenced in a study of response to subunit inactivated influenza vaccine (dated by TCRdb to the late 2010s). Receptors were amplified or captured by RT-PCR. The sample was run on an Illumina HiSeq 2500. TCRdb trimmed public reads at Q25 via fastp, called clones via MiXCR and kept in-frame beta chains. Under each unique CDR3 protein, matching rows form one entry showing the most common genes and DNA. This sample lists roughly 520,000 distinct CDR3 sequences; 25% were detected once. The ten most abundant clones make up under 2.5% of the sample. The sequenced sample was CD4+ T cells sorted from PBMCs, obtained more than 4 days after vaccination. These TCRs come from a man aged 45 to 65 who received an inactivated influenza vaccine. Donor details come from another sample of the same person, matched by shared clones.

The genes are TRBV12-3 or TRBV12-4 and TRBJ1-6; 7 positions match TRBD1. This CDR3 comprises 13 residues. The junction had 6 bases not matched to a gene; V was cut back by 6 bases and J by 10 bases. DNA for the CDR3: TGTGCCAGCAGCGACAGGGATAGATCACCCCTCCACTTT. This codes for CASSDRDRSPLHF.

The chain carries TRBV7-6 and TRBJ2-1; TRBD2 agrees at 9 bases. This CDR3 comprises 17 residues. The V gene's germline CDR1 is SGHVS and CDR2 FNYEAQ. V lost 1 base and J lost 8; bases outside the gene matches: 12. Here the CDR3 DNA reads TGTGCCAGCAGCTTAGGGGGACTAGCACGGGGGGTAGATGAGCAGTTCTTC. As protein: CASSLGGLARGVDEQFF.

This clonotype came up a few times. V is TRBV12-3 or TRBV12-4 and J is TRBJ2-7; 10 nucleotides agree with TRBD2. Germline trimming cut 5 bases from V and 2 bases from J; bases unmatched to any gene: 6. The CDR3 has 15 amino acids. The CDR3 here is CASSIGLAAAYEQYF. The DNA of the CDR3 is TGTGCCAGCAGTATCGGACTAGCGGCCGCCTACGAGCAGTACTTC.

This clonotype was seen a few times. The CDR3 DNA reads as TGTGCCAGCAGCACAAGCCCAGGGGTAGGCTACGAGCAGTACTTC. Protein product: CASSTSPGVGYEQYF. The rearrangement joins TRBV7-2 to TRBJ2-7, with a tentative D call TRBD1 (6 bases). The CDR3 contains 15 residues. The germline V gene has CDR1 SGHTA and CDR2 FQGNSA. Trimming removed 5 bases at V and 3 bases at J, with 17 bases between. The entire variable domain, with the rest obtained from reference TRBV7-2 and TRBJ2-7, is as follows: GAGVSQSPSNKVTEKGKDVELRCDPISGHTALYWYRQSLGQGLEFLIYFQGNSAPDKSGLPSDRFSAERTGGSVSTLTIQRTQQEDSAVYLCASSTSPGVGYEQYFGPGTRLTVT.

This clonotype appeared a few times. The chain links TRBV20-1 to TRBJ2-3; D is unresolved. Germline V lookup: CDR1 DFQATT, CDR2 SNEGSKA (reference sequence). V was shortened by 0 bases and J by 0 bases, with 10 bases between the two germline ends. The CDR3 length is 15 residues. This CDR3 is CSARDGTVSTDTQYF. In DNA form, the CDR3 reads TGCAGTGCTAGAGATGGTACAGTTAGCACAGATACGCAGTATTTT.

This clonotype was seen ten or more times. V gene TRBV24-1 combines with J gene TRBJ2-1; D gene uncertain. CDR3 length: 14 residues. Trimming pared 4 bases from V and 3 bases from J, leaving 9 bases between. Germline V lookup: CDR1 KGHDR, CDR2 SFDVKD. Here the CDR3 reads CATSEGPGYNEQFF. The CDR3, as DNA: TGTGCCACCAGTGAAGGGCCAGGCTACAATGAGCAGTTCTTC.

The CDR3 sequence is CASSPRGYEQFF. CDR3 sequence (DNA): TGTGCCAGCAGCCCAAGGGGCTATGAGCAGTTCTTC. The chain is built from TRBV6-2 or TRBV6-3 and TRBJ2-1, with D maybe TRBD1 (5 bases). CDR1 and CDR2 (germline): MNHEY, SVGEGT. Trimming cost V 6 bases and J 8 bases, with 11 bases left between them. The CDR3 contains 12 residues.

This clonotype was observed a handful of times. V usage is TRBV10-3 and J usage is TRBJ1-6, with TRBD1 matching over 8 bases. The CDR3 totals 15 residues. The ends lost 6 bases at V and 2 bases at J; junction bases unmatched: 3. Germline V lookup: CDR1 ENHRY, CDR2 SYGVKD. The CDR3 is CAIRDRVTYNSPLHF. Written as DNA, the CDR3 is TGTGCCATCAGGGACAGGGTTACCTATAATTCACCCCTCCACTTT.

In nucleotides, the CDR3 is TGCAGTGCTAGATCCCCCCCCGCAGAAACCTCTAACTATGGCTACACCTTC. It codes for CSARSPPAETSNYGYTF. This rearrangement joins TRBV20-1 to TRBJ1-2; D remains unclear. This CDR3 is 17 amino acids long. Germline values: CDR1 DFQATT, CDR2 SNEGSKA (reference sequence). V shed 2 bases and J shed 0 bases, with 19 bases lying between them.

This clonotype has more than one count but fewer than ten. The gene calls are TRBV6-2 or TRBV6-3 and TRBJ2-6; D is unclear. CDR3 length equals 17 residues. CDR1 and CDR2 from the germline V gene are MNHEY and SVGEGT. V lost 2 bases to trimming and J lost 4 bases, with 15 bases between them. This CDR3 is CASSYAAGRAGANVLTF. The CDR3, as DNA: TGTGCCAGCAGTTACGCGGCAGGTCGAGCCGGGGCCAACGTCCTGACTTTC.

CDR3 nucleotides: TGTGCCAGCCTAGGGGGAGCCCGACAGTTCTTC. Its translation: CASLGGARQFF. This chain links TRBV25-1 with TRBJ2-1; possibly TRBD1 for D (6 bases). Trimming stripped 8 bases from V and 13 bases from J, with 15 bases between. The CDR3 runs 11 residues. Germline V gene sequence: CDR1 MGHDK, CDR2 SYGVNS.

This clonotype occurred once. The genes are TRBV19 and TRBJ2-7; D may match TRBD1 or TRBD2 (5 bases each). V was cut by 9 bases and J by 3 bases, with 18 bases left in between. The germline V gene has CDR1 LNHDA and CDR2 SQIVND (reference sequence). The CDR3 consists of 14 residues. The CDR3 here is CASRPRGRGYEQYF. The CDR3 DNA reads TGTGCCAGCCGCCCCCGGGGACGGGGCTACGAGCAGTACTTC.

This clonotype has more than one count but fewer than ten. For the CDR3, the DNA is TGCGCCAGCAGCTTGGATCACAGAGGCTCCACAGATACGCAGTATTTT. This gives the protein CASSLDHRGSTDTQYF. The J gene is TRBJ2-3, the V gene TRBV5-1; unclear D gene. Germline V gene sequence: CDR1 SGHRS, CDR2 YFSETQ. The CDR3 is made up of 16 amino acids. V was cut by 0 bases and J by 2 bases, with 13 bases left in between. Full variable domain (outside the CDR3, taken from reference TRBV5-1 and TRBJ2-3): KAGVTQTPRYLIKTRGQQVTLSCSPISGHRSVSWYQQTPGQGLQFLFEYFSETQRNKGNFPGRFSGRQFSNSRSEMNVSTLELGDSALYLCASSLDHRGSTDTQYFGPGTRLTVL.

The chain combines TRBV5-1 with TRBJ1-5; D is undetermined. This CDR3 region has 13 residues. With 2 bases removed from V and 0 bases from J, the gap between germline ends came to 3 bases. Germline V lookup: CDR1 SGHRS, CDR2 YFSETQ. The CDR3 region is CASSFASNQPQHF. CDR3 DNA: TGCGCCAGCAGCTTCGCTAGCAATCAGCCCCAGCATTTT.

This clonotype showed up just a few times. The chain's CDR3 is CASSTQGTAGELFF. The CDR3 DNA reads TGTGCCAGCAGCACACAGGGGACAGCCGGGGAGCTGTTTTTT. The gene calls are TRBV7-2 and TRBJ2-2; 7 bases align to TRBD1. The V segment lost 5 bases and the J segment 6 bases; nucleotides outside the gene matches: 6. The CDR3 is 14 amino acids. CDR1 is SGHTA, CDR2 FQGNSA, per germline.